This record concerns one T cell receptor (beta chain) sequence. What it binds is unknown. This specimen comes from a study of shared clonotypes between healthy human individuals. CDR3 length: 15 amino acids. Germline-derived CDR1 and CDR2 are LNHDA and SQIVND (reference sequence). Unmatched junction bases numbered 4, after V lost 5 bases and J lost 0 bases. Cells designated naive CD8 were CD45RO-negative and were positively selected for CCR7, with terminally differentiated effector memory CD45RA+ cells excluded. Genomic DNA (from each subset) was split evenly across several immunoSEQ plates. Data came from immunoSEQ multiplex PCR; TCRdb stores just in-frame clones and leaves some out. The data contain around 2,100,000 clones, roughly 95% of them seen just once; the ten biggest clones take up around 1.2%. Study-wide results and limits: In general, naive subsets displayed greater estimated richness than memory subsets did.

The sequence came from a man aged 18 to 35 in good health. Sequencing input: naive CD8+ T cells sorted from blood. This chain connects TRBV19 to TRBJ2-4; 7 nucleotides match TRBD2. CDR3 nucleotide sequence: TGTGCCAGTAGTCGACGGGAGGAAGCCAAAAACATTCAGTACTTC. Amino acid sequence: CASSRREEAKNIQYF.